This T cell receptor beta chain appears in the sequencing data of a study of somatic mutations in cytotoxic T cells in rheumatoid arthritis. Libraries were prepared by immunoSEQ multiplex PCR; TCRdb keeps only in-frame clonotypes and omits some of them. The sample lists about 27,000 clones, less than 85% occurring once. Trimming stripped 7 bases from V and 5 bases from J, with 12 bases between. The CDR3 totals 13 residues. Germline CDR1 is SGHVS and CDR2 is FNYEAQ. This clone was detected a few times. The sequence was obtained from a woman under 30 in good health. The rearrangement links TRBV7-6 to TRBJ1-5, with TRBD1 as a possible D gene (5 bases). The sequencing sample was made of CD8+ T cells sorted from blood. The CDR3, as DNA: TGTGCCAGCAACTCCGGGACGGATCAGCCCCAGCATTTT. Translation gives CASNSGTDQPQHF.